This TCR beta chain was recorded in a study of blood T cells in healthy people across ages. This CDR3 region has 15 residues. The V segment lost 5 bases and the J segment 8 bases; nucleotides outside the gene matches: 13. The germline CDR1 and CDR2 sequences are DFQATT and SNEGSKA (reference sequence). There are a few counts of this clonotype. Alongside a J-beta primer mix, a sample-barcoded 5' primer served in a second PCR lasting roughly 7 to 12 cycles. From the 5' RACE reads, TCRdb called clonotypes with MiXCR, one entry per CDR3 protein. The table shows about 290,000 distinct CDR3 sequences, with less than 30% occurring only once.

Sample: blood. The TCR was taken from a woman in her seventies in good health. The J gene is TRBJ2-1, the V gene TRBV20-1, with 9 bases fitting TRBD2. The CDR3 DNA reads TGCAGTGCTGACATAGGGACTAGCTTTAAGGATGAGCAGTTCTTC. This sequence encodes CSADIGTSFKDEQFF.